These 8 T cell receptor beta chains came from one sample sequenced in a study of beta chain features in type 1 diabetes. The study reverse transcribed the entire isolated RNA, so it sequenced expressed TCRB transcripts. Here immunoSEQ multiplex PCR was the method, and the copy in TCRdb shows in-frame clones only, minus some. The sample has around 250,000 clones, 25% to 30% seen once. Material for sequencing was central memory CD4+ T cells from blood. The receptors were sampled from a man aged 25 to 40 in good health.

Only a few counts were recorded for this clone. The chain is built from TRBV27 and TRBJ1-1; D not resolved. Trimming shortened V by 4 bases and J by 10 bases, and 13 bases separated the two germline ends. This CDR3 is 12 amino acids long. The germline V gene has CDR1 MNHEY and CDR2 SMNVEV (reference sequence). CDR3 nucleotides: TGTGCCAGCAGTTCGCCGGGGTTAGTAGCTTTCTTT. Protein sequence: CASSSPGLVAFF.

This clone was found a few times. One junction end disagrees with the germline gene, perhaps due to a read error. J is TRBJ1-1 and V is TRBV7-9; possible D gene TRBD1, 5 bases. This CDR3 spans 14 amino acids. Germline V gives CDR1 SEHNR, CDR2 FQNEAQ (reference sequence). The CDR3 nucleotides are TGCGCCAGCAGCCTCAACTCAGGGACCACTGAAGCTTTCTTT. Its translation: CASSLNSGTTEAFF.

The chain employs TRBV7-9 and TRBJ2-2; D unclear. There are 11 residues in the CDR3. Germline CDR1 SEHNR, CDR2 FQNEAQ (reference sequence). V lost 1 base and J 8 bases, leaving 2 bases between the germline ends. CDR3 nucleotides: TGTGCCAGCAGCTTAGAAGGGGAGCTGTTTTTT. It is translated as CASSLEGELFF.

This rearrangement joins TRBV7-9 to TRBJ1-2, with TRBD1 matching 9 bases. In germline, CDR1 is SEHNR, CDR2 FQNEAQ (reference sequence). Losses at the gene ends were 4 bases for V and 6 bases for J; bases not matched to a gene: 3. The CDR3 runs 13 residues. CDR3 nucleotides: TGTGCCAGCAGCTGGACAGGGGACCATGGCTACACCTTC. Protein product: CASSWTGDHGYTF.

Only a few counts were recorded for this clone. Here the CDR3 reads CASKDAPSGNTIYF. For the CDR3, the DNA is TGTGCCAGCAAAGACGCGCCCTCTGGAAACACCATATATTTT. The V call is TRBV18, the J call TRBJ1-3; no clear D. V was pared by 8 bases and J by 0 bases, with 11 bases between. The CDR3 has 14 amino acids. CDR1 KGHSH and CDR2 LQKENI come from the germline V gene.

The chain has TRBV5-1 and TRBJ2-7; D might be TRBD2 (5 bases). In germline, CDR1 is SGHRS, CDR2 YFSETQ. This CDR3 region has 14 residues. V gave up 0 bases and J gave up 2 bases, with 9 bases separating them. The CDR3 region has the DNA TGCGCCAGCAGCTTGGCGGGGAAGACCTACGAGCAGTACTTC. It is translated as CASSLAGKTYEQYF.

The chain is built from TRBV2 and TRBJ2-7, with 9 bases lining up with TRBD1. Germline V gives CDR1 SNHLY, CDR2 FYNNEI. The CDR3 runs 14 residues. The trim removed 6 bases at V and 4 bases at J, leaving 7 bases unmatched. The DNA of the CDR3 is TGTGCCAGCAGCAAGGACAGGGGAATGTACGAGCAGTACTTC. It is translated as CASSKDRGMYEQYF.

The sample holds many counts of this clone. The chain recombines TRBV19 with TRBJ2-1; possibly TRBD2 for D (6 bases). Trimming shortened V by 4 bases and J by 2 bases, and 12 bases separated the two germline ends. Looked up from germline, CDR1 is LNHDA and CDR2 is SQIVND (reference sequence). The CDR3 loop spans 15 amino acids. This CDR3 is CASSRGLRPYNEQFF. CDR3 bases: TGTGCCAGTAGTAGAGGACTACGCCCCTACAATGAGCAGTTCTTC.